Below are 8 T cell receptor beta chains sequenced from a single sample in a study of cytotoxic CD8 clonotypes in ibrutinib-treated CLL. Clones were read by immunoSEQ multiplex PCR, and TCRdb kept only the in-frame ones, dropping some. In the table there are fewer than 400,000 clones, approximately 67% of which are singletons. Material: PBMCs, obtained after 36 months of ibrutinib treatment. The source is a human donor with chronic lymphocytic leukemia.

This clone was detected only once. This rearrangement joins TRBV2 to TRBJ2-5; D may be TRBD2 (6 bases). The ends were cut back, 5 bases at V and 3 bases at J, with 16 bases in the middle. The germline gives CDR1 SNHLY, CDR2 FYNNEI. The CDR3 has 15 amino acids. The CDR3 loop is CASSTPRAGKETQYF. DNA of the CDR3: TGTGCCAGCAGTACCCCGAGGGCGGGAAAAGAGACCCAGTACTTC.

The chain's CDR3 is CASSPHGSLSTDTQYF. The CDR3 DNA follows: TGTGCCAGCAGCCCTCACGGGTCATTAAGCACAGATACGCAGTATTTT. This chain joins TRBV11-2 and TRBJ2-3, with no clear D. CDR1 and CDR2 (germline): SGHAT, FQNNGV. This CDR3 is built from 16 residues. Trimming pared 5 bases from V and 0 bases from J, leaving 15 bases between.

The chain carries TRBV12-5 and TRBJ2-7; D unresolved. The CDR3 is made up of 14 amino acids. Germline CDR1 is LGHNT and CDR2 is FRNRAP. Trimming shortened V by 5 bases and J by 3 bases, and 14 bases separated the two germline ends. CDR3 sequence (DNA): TGTGCTAGTGGTAACCTAGGCAACAGCTACGAGCAGTACTTC. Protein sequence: CASGNLGNSYEQYF. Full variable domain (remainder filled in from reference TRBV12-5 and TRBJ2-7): DARVTQTPRHKVTEMGQEVTMRCQPILGHNTVFWYRQTMMQGLELLAYFRNRAPLDDSGMPKDRFSAEMPDATLATLKIQPSEPRDSAVYFCASGNLGNSYEQYFGPGTRLTVT.

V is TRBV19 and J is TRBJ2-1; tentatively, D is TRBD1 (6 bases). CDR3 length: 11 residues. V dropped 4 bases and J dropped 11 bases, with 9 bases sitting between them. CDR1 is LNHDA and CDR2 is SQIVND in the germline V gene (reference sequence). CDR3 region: CASSSGQKQFF. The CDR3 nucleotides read TGTGCCAGTAGTAGCGGACAGAAGCAGTTCTTC.

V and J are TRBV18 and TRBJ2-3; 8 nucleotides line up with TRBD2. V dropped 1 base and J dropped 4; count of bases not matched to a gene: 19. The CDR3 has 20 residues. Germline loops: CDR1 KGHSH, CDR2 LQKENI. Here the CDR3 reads CASSPLSARGRRLWADTQYF. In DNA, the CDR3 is TGTGCCAGCTCACCACTCTCGGCACGCGGGAGGCGGCTTTGGGCAGATACGCAGTATTTT.

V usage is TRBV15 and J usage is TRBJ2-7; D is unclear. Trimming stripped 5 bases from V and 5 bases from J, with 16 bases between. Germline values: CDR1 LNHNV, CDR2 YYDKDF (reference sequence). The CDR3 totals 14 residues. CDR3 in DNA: TGTGCCACCAGCCCGGGCCCTCCAATAGACGAGCAGTACTTC. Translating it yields CATSPGPPIDEQYF.

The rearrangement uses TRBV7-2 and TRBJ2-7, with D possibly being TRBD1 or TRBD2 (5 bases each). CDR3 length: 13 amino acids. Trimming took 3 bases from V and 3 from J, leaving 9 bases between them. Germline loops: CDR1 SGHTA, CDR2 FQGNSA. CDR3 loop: CASSLGVYYEQYF. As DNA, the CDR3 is TGTGCCAGCAGCTTGGGGGTTTACTACGAGCAGTACTTC.

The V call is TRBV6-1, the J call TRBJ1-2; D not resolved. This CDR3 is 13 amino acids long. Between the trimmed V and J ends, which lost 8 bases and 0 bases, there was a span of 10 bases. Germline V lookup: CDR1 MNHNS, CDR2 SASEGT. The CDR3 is CASAERPNYGYTF. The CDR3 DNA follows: TGTGCCAGCGCCGAACGGCCTAACTATGGCTACACCTTC.